The source of this TCR beta chain is a study of CD8+CD57+ T cells in acquired aplastic anemia. Study at large: Recorded DNA amounts for sorted CD4+ and CD8+ cells had an average of about 3 ug. General study results and limits: Patients and controls shared under 35 CD8+ CDR3 sequences, which appeared highly expressed in patients and within their immunodominant clones.

Notes on this clonotype: Its matching antigen is unknown.

The template for TCR beta VDJ and CDR3 sequence profiling was genomic DNA. MiXCR, applied by TCRdb to the reads, yields one record per CDR3 protein. The table lists 90,000 to 150,000 distinct CDR3 sequences, 55% to 60% of them singletons. From germline, CDR1 is SGHDT and CDR2 YYEEEE. Trimming left V 6 bases short and J 1 base short, with 13 bases between. CDR3 length: 14 amino acids. It was patients with CD8+CD57+ cell expansion by flow cytometry who were chosen for sequencing. Patients had undergone no therapy by the time their blood was sampled. The sample taken for sequencing was sorted CD4+, CD8+, or CD8+CD57+ T cells (not recorded which) from PBMCs. This clonotype originated in a human donor with aplastic anemia. This sequence joins TRBV5-6 and TRBJ1-2; possibly TRBD1 for D (5 bases). CDR3 sequence reads: CASTTGRLNYGYTF. CDR3 in DNA: TGTGCCAGCACCACGGGACGGCTTAACTATGGCTACACCTTC. The variable domain in full, with the rest retrieved from reference TRBV5-6 and TRBJ1-2, is DAGVTQSPTHLIKTRGQQVTLRCSPKSGHDTVSWYQQALGQGPQFIFQYYEEEERQRGNFPDRFSGHQFPNYSSELNVNALLLGDSALYLCASTTGRLNYGYTFGSGTRLTVV.